These 23 T cell receptor beta chains originate from one sample sequenced in a study of T-cell reconstitution after alpha-beta-depleted transplantation in children (TCRdb year 2016). The library was prepared using PCR. Sequencing instrument: Illumina HiSeq 2500. Molecular barcoding was employed in the preparation of TCR libraries, with unique molecular identifiers being used to normalize TCRbeta repertoire quantification. TCRdb handled the public reads itself, with Q25 trimming in fastp and clone calling in MiXCR, and kept productive beta chains. Each entry merges the rows of one CDR3 protein and shows their most common DNA and genes. The sample table shows about 350,000 distinct CDR3 sequences, and roughly 14% are seen once. 4% to 5.5% of the sample lies in the top ten. The sample here was PBMCs, taken from the stem cell graft. These TCRs come from a human donor who donated a stem cell graft to a child with Fanconi anemia.

This clonotype was counted between two and nine times. The V and J genes are TRBV5-5 and TRBJ2-5; 7 nucleotides align to TRBD2. Germline CDR1 and CDR2: SGHKS and YYEKEE (reference sequence). The CDR3 runs to 15 residues. V lost 4 bases and J lost 2; bases outside the gene matches: 8. The CDR3, as DNA: TGTGCCAGCAGCCCCAGTAGCGGGCGACAAGAGACCCAGTACTTC. This gives the protein CASSPSSGRQETQYF.

The genes are TRBV7-9 and TRBJ2-1; the D gene is possibly TRBD2 (5 bases). V was shortened by 8 bases and J by 0 bases, with 8 bases between the two germline ends. CDR1 SEHNR and CDR2 FQNEAQ come from the germline V gene (reference sequence). CDR3 length equals 13 residues. CDR3 in amino acids: CASGAGSYNEQFF. The CDR3 DNA follows: TGTGCCAGCGGCGCGGGCTCCTACAATGAGCAGTTCTTC.

The table lists this clonotype with many counts. The chain has TRBV29-1 and TRBJ2-3; D is unclear. This CDR3 has 10 residues. Per germline, CDR1 SQVTM and CDR2 ANQGSEA. Deletions cut 6 bases from V and 0 bases from J, with 1 base between. In DNA form, the CDR3 reads TGCAGCGTCAGCACAGATACGCAGTATTTT. It translates to CSVSTDTQYF.

This clonotype was seen a few times. The chain is built from TRBV6-2 or TRBV6-3 and TRBJ1-5; the D is unclear. Germline CDR1 reads MNHEY; CDR2 reads SVGEGT. V was trimmed by 6 bases and J by 4 bases, leaving 7 bases between them. There are 12 residues in the CDR3. The CDR3 nucleotides read TGTGCCAGCAGAAAACAGAATCAGCCCCAGCATTTT. Protein: CASRKQNQPQHF.

The chain uses TRBV28 and TRBJ2-7; 9 positions agree with TRBD1. Germline V gene data show CDR1 as MDHEN and CDR2 as SYDVKM. The CDR3 covers 14 residues. The CDR3: CASSPGTGFYGQYV. The DNA for the CDR3 is TGTGCCAGCAGTCCCGGGACAGGGTTCTACGGGCAGTACGTC.

This clonotype was counted between two and nine times. This rearrangement joins TRBV15 to TRBJ1-3; the D is unclear. The CDR3 is 14 amino acids. Trimming left V 5 bases short and J 0 bases short, with 8 bases between. CDR1 and CDR2 from the germline V gene are LNHNV and YYDKDF (reference sequence). In DNA form, the CDR3 reads TGTGCCACCAGCGGCAGTCCCTCTGGAAACACCATATATTTT. As protein: CATSGSPSGNTIYF.

In its sample, this clonotype was seen many times. The V call is TRBV3-1, the J call TRBJ1-5, with D hard to call. V lost 2 bases to trimming and J lost 1 base, with 0 bases between them. The CDR3 consists of 12 residues. Germline V gene lookup returns CDR1 LGHDT and CDR2 YNNKEL (reference sequence). The CDR3 spells CASSQSNQPQHF. The DNA for the CDR3 is TGTGCCAGCAGCCAAAGCAATCAGCCCCAGCATTTT. Complete variable domain (other parts from reference TRBV3-1 and TRBJ1-5): DTAVSQTPKYLVTQMGNDKSIKCEQNLGHDTMYWYKQDSKKFLKIMFSYNNKELIINETVPNRFSPKSPDKAHLNLHINSLELGDSAVYFCASSQSNQPQHFGDGTRLSIL.

This clonotype was counted only a few times. The V gene is TRBV20-1, the J gene TRBJ1-5; 8 nucleotides match TRBD1. Germline V lookup: CDR1 DFQATT, CDR2 SNEGSKA (reference sequence). This CDR3 spans 17 amino acids. V shed 4 bases, J shed 7 bases, and the junction held 18 bases outside the gene matches. The CDR3 loop reads CSANELAGTGDGQPQHF. For the CDR3, the DNA is TGCAGTGCTAACGAACTAGCCGGGACAGGCGATGGACAGCCCCAGCATTTT.

The genes are TRBV12-3 or TRBV12-4 and TRBJ2-1, with 11 positions matching TRBD2. This CDR3 has 15 residues. The V segment lost 3 bases and the J segment 5 bases; nucleotides outside the gene matches: 3. In nucleotides, the CDR3 is TGTGCCAGCAGTTTCAGACTAGCGGGGAACAATGAGCAGTTCTTC. Protein: CASSFRLAGNNEQFF.

The chain employs TRBV7-9 and TRBJ1-1; 8 bases fit TRBD1. Per the germline V gene, CDR1 is SEHNR and CDR2 is FQNEAQ (reference sequence). CDR3 length: 14 residues. With 3 bases clipped from V and 11 bases from J, the junction kept 11 bases outside the gene matches. The CDR3 bases are TGTGCCAGCAGCTTGGGGACAGGAGAGGTAGATGCTTTCTTT. This codes for CASSLGTGEVDAFF.

This clonotype came up many times. CDR3 sequence (DNA): TGCGCCAGCGGAGCGTTGGTGGGTTCAGATACGCAGTATTTT. Translation: CASGALVGSDTQYF. The chain carries TRBV5-1 and TRBJ2-3; D call uncertain. Trimming took off 7 bases at V and 4 bases at J, with 16 bases between the two ends. The CDR3 spans 14 residues. The germline V gene has CDR1 SGHRS and CDR2 YFSETQ.

This clonotype was picked up many times. The chain carries TRBV29-1 and TRBJ2-5, with a weak D call TRBD1 (5 bases). V dropped 5 bases and J dropped 4 bases, with 14 bases sitting between them. Germline CDR1 and CDR2: SQVTM and ANQGSEA. This CDR3 spans 13 amino acids. The CDR3, as DNA: TGCAGCGTTACCAGACAGCTTCCAGAGACCCAGTACTTC. Its translation is CSVTRQLPETQYF.

Many counts were recorded for this clonotype. The gene calls are TRBV4-3 and TRBJ2-1; tentatively, D is TRBD1 or TRBD2 (5 bases each). This CDR3 is 17 amino acids long. Germline V CDR1 and CDR2: LGHNA, YSLEER. V lost 0 bases, J lost 1 base, and 13 bases lay in between. CDR3 DNA sequence: TGCGCCAGCAGCCAAGACCCGGGACCGAATTCCTACAATGAGCAGTTCTTC. This gives the protein CASSQDPGPNSYNEQFF.

At least ten counts were recorded for this clonotype. V is TRBV12-3 or TRBV12-4 and J is TRBJ2-5; D is perhaps TRBD2 (5 bases). The V and J ends lost 5 bases and 5 bases respectively, with 15 bases between them. The CDR3 has 14 residues. This CDR3 reads CASSPRKRGETQYF. As DNA, the CDR3 is TGTGCCAGCAGTCCCCGGAAGCGAGGGGAGACCCAGTACTTC.

In its sample, this clonotype was seen many times. The chain employs TRBV29-1 and TRBJ2-2, with 9 bases lining up with TRBD2. V shed 4 bases and J 5 bases; nucleotides not matched to a gene: 5. Germline values: CDR1 SQVTM, CDR2 ANQGSEA. The CDR3 is made up of 14 amino acids. CDR3 in DNA: TGCAGCGTTGCGAGCGGGGGGTTGACCGGGGAGCTGTTTTTT. The encoded protein is CSVASGGLTGELFF.

This clonotype was picked up many times. The gene calls are TRBV5-6 and TRBJ2-3; 7 bases line up with TRBD2. This CDR3 is 14 amino acids long. With V trimmed by 4 bases and J by 2 bases, 4 bases remained unmatched. Germline CDR1 reads SGHDT; CDR2 reads YYEEEE. This CDR3 is CASSAGTITDTQYF. CDR3 coding DNA: TGTGCCAGCAGCGCCGGGACTATCACAGATACGCAGTATTTT.

In this sample, this clonotype turned up a few times. The V call is TRBV30, the J call TRBJ2-3; 7 bases are shared with TRBD1. V lost 0 bases to trimming and J lost 6 bases; unmatched junction nucleotides: 3. The germline V gene has CDR1 GTSNPN and CDR2 SVGIG (reference sequence). The CDR3 covers 13 residues. CDR3 sequence (DNA): TGTGCCTGGAGTGTCGGCAGGGGGGATACGCAGTATTTT. This sequence encodes CAWSVGRGDTQYF. The complete variable domain, with remaining parts taken from reference TRBV30 and TRBJ2-3, reads SQTIHQWPATLVQPVGSPLSLECTVEGTSNPNLYWYRQAAGRGLQLLFYSVGIGQISSEVPQNLSASRPQDRQFILSSKKLLLSDSGFYLCAWSVGRGDTQYFGPGTRLTVL.

This clonotype was picked up a small number of times. The chain joins TRBV12-3 or TRBV12-4 to TRBJ2-6; D possibly corresponds to TRBD2 (5 bases). This CDR3 comprises 15 residues. V lost 7 bases and J 4 bases, leaving 14 bases between the germline ends. CDR3 protein: CASTEGLWGANVLTF. The CDR3 DNA reads as TGTGCCAGCACCGAGGGCCTGTGGGGGGCCAACGTCCTGACTTTC.

This clonotype was seen many times. The CDR3 bases are TGCAGCGGAATTACAGGGGGAGACACCGGGGAGCTGTTTTTT. This encodes CSGITGGDTGELFF. The rearrangement joins TRBV29-1 to TRBJ2-2; TRBD1 matches at 8 bases. The CDR3 length is 14 residues. In germline, CDR1 is SQVTM, CDR2 ANQGSEA. V shed 7 bases, J shed 3 bases, and the junction held 7 bases outside the gene matches.

This clonotype was detected many times. The gene calls are TRBV20-1 and TRBJ2-1, with D perhaps TRBD1 (7 bases). Germline V gene data show CDR1 as DFQATT and CDR2 as SNEGSKA (reference sequence). V lost 5 bases to trimming and J lost 8 bases, with 19 bases between them. The CDR3 has 14 residues. The CDR3 is CSARRQGGRDEQFF. CDR3 coding DNA: TGCAGTGCTCGTCGACAGGGAGGTAGGGATGAGCAGTTCTTC.

This clonotype was seen ten or more times. The V and J genes are TRBV29-1 and TRBJ2-4; D gene unclear. Germline V gives CDR1 SQVTM, CDR2 ANQGSEA. The V gene lost 5 bases and the J gene lost 5 bases, with 7 bases spanning the gap. CDR3 size: 11 residues. CDR3 sequence (DNA): TGCAGCGTTTCATCAGAAAACATTCAGTACTTC. As protein: CSVSSENIQYF.

V usage is TRBV5-4 and J usage is TRBJ2-5; D gene uncertain. Germline V gene data show CDR1 as SGHNT and CDR2 as YYREEE (reference sequence). Trimming stripped 4 bases from V and 1 base from J, with 17 bases between. CDR3 length: 16 amino acids. This CDR3 is CASSPGSKRSQETQYF. The DNA for the CDR3 is TGTGCCAGCAGCCCTGGATCCAAAAGGTCCCAAGAGACCCAGTACTTC. Full variable domain (remainder filled in from reference TRBV5-4 and TRBJ2-5): ETGVTQSPTHLIKTRGQQVTLRCSSQSGHNTVSWYQQALGQGPQFIFQYYREEENGRGNFPPRFSGLQFPNYSSELNVNALELDDSALYLCASSPGSKRSQETQYFGPGTRLLVL.

This chain uses TRBV20-1 with TRBJ1-1; D unresolved. V was trimmed by 3 bases and J by 2 bases, leaving 13 bases between them. Germline values: CDR1 DFQATT, CDR2 SNEGSKA (reference sequence). This CDR3 is built from 14 residues. Here the CDR3 reads CSASETPENTEAFF. The DNA for the CDR3 is TGCAGTGCTAGTGAGACTCCAGAAAACACTGAAGCTTTCTTT.